This entry lists 32 T cell receptor beta chains sequenced from one sample in a study of cytomegalovirus exposure and HLA in healthy donors. A multiplex PCR was run with 60 Vbeta primers and 13 Jbeta primers. TCRdb keeps only in-frame clones here, not all; method: immunoSEQ multiplex PCR. The table has 130,000 to 150,000 clones, approximately 80% seen once. Sequencing was carried out using PBMCs. The origin of the receptors is a man aged 18 to 30 in good health and CMV-seronegative.

The V gene is TRBV11-3, the J gene TRBJ2-1, with TRBD1 matching over 10 bases. With 3 bases clipped from V and 10 bases from J, the junction kept 3 bases outside the gene matches. The CDR3 contains 13 residues. Germline V gene sequence: CDR1 SGHNT, CDR2 YENEEA. This chain's CDR3 is CASSFDRGQEQFF. The CDR3 DNA reads as TGTGCCAGCAGCTTCGACAGGGGGCAAGAGCAGTTCTTC.

This chain uses TRBV5-1 with TRBJ2-1; no clear D. Trimming removed 0 bases from V and 1 base from J, with 8 bases in between. Germline-derived CDR1 and CDR2 are SGHRS and YFSETQ. The CDR3 totals 15 residues. This CDR3 reads CASSLDTVSYNEQFF. CDR3 DNA: TGCGCCAGCAGCTTGGACACAGTATCCTACAATGAGCAGTTCTTC.

The chain uses TRBV27 and TRBJ2-5; a weak D match, TRBD2 (7 bases). Germline V gene sequence: CDR1 MNHEY, CDR2 SMNVEV (reference sequence). CDR3 length: 11 amino acids. Trimming removed 11 bases from V and 5 bases from J, with 12 bases in between. CDR3 sequence: CAVQGGETQYF. DNA of the CDR3: TGTGCCGTACAGGGAGGGGAGACCCAGTACTTC.

J is TRBJ2-7 and V is TRBV30; 7 nucleotides align to TRBD1. Losses at the gene ends were 3 bases for V and 0 bases for J; bases not matched to a gene: 2. CDR3 length: 13 amino acids. The germline gives CDR1 GTSNPN, CDR2 SVGIG (reference sequence). CDR3 DNA: TGTGCCTGGAGACAGGGGAGCTCCTACGAGCAGTACTTC. Its protein product is CAWRQGSSYEQYF.

The chain combines TRBV6-5 with TRBJ1-2, with 10 positions matching TRBD1. V was pared by 5 bases and J by 6 bases, with 0 bases of the junction left unmatched. Germline loops: CDR1 MNHEY, CDR2 SVGAGI. CDR3 length equals 12 residues. The CDR3 DNA reads TGTGCCAGCAGTGGGACAGGGGATGGCTACACCTTC. It is translated as CASSGTGDGYTF.

The genes are TRBV27 and TRBJ1-5; perhaps TRBD1 as D (6 bases). The germline V gene encodes CDR1 MNHEY and CDR2 SMNVEV (reference sequence). This CDR3 is 17 amino acids long. The V end lost 1 base, the J end lost 0 bases, and 13 bases lay between the germline ends. The CDR3 sequence is CASSLWAGDGSNQPQHF. CDR3 sequence (DNA): TGTGCCAGCAGTTTATGGGCAGGGGACGGTAGCAATCAGCCCCAGCATTTT.

This clone was picked up one time. J is TRBJ1-2 and V is TRBV27, with 11 bases aligning to TRBD1. The CDR3 spans 17 residues. V was clipped by 5 bases and J by 3 bases; unmatched bases: 11. Germline CDR1 and CDR2: MNHEY and SMNVEV (reference sequence). The CDR3 DNA reads as TGTGCCAGCAGTCCCCCAAGGACAGGGGGCGCGGACTATGGCTACACCTTC. Protein sequence: CASSPPRTGGADYGYTF.

The J gene is TRBJ1-2, the V gene TRBV29-1, with TRBD1 identical over 8 bases. V was pared by 7 bases and J by 4 bases, with 8 bases of the junction left unmatched. Germline V gene data show CDR1 as SQVTM and CDR2 as ANQGSEA. The CDR3 totals 13 residues. The CDR3 loop is CSAQIGTGYGYTF. CDR3 bases: TGCAGCGCTCAGATCGGGACAGGCTATGGCTACACCTTC.

The V and J genes are TRBV7-8 and TRBJ2-1, with TRBD2 matching over 12 bases. The CDR3 sequence is 15 residues long. The trim removed 1 base at V and 8 bases at J, leaving 3 bases unmatched. Germline lookup yields CDR1 SGHVS and CDR2 FQNEAQ. This CDR3 is CASSLVRLAGDEQFF. The CDR3 bases are TGTGCCAGCAGCTTAGTCCGACTAGCGGGGGATGAGCAGTTCTTC.

The CDR3 here is CASSEGLAGPDGTQYF. The CDR3 region has the DNA TGTGCCAGCAGTGAAGGGCTAGCGGGCCCCGATGGGACCCAGTACTTC. The rearrangement links TRBV6-1 to TRBJ2-5; 8 bases are a match to TRBD2. Germline CDR1 reads MNHNS; CDR2 reads SASEGT. V gave up 1 base and J gave up 7 bases; unmatched junction bases: 11. CDR3 length equals 16 residues.

The genes are TRBV7-8 and TRBJ2-5; 7 bases are shared with TRBD1. Germline V gene lookup returns CDR1 SGHVS and CDR2 FQNEAQ. CDR3 length equals 12 residues. V lost 4 bases, J lost 13 bases, and 9 bases stayed unmatched. CDR3 DNA: TGTGCCAGCAGCTCAGGGACAGCCGGCAGGTACTTC. It specifies CASSSGTAGRYF.

The chain links TRBV5-6 to TRBJ2-7; 9 bases are shared with TRBD1. Germline CDR1 SGHDT, CDR2 YYEEEE. After removal of 4 bases from V and 3 bases from J, the junction contained 8 bases not matched to a gene. The CDR3 covers 15 residues. The CDR3 DNA reads as TGTGCCAGCAGCCTCGGACAGGGGTTTGGCTACGAGCAGTACTTC. Protein: CASSLGQGFGYEQYF.

This sequence joins TRBV5-8 and TRBJ2-6; 7 nucleotides match TRBD1. The CDR3 has 18 amino acids. The V and J ends lost 3 bases and 0 bases, in that order; junction bases with no gene match: 9. Germline loops: CDR1 SGHTS, CDR2 YDEGEE. CDR3 DNA: TGTGCCAGCAGCTCTTACAGGGGTTCCGTCTCTGGGGCCAACGTCCTGACTTTC. As protein: CASSSYRGSVSGANVLTF.

A few counts support this clone. The J gene is TRBJ2-1, the V gene TRBV28; 11 nucleotides match TRBD2. This CDR3 spans 15 amino acids. CDR1 is MDHEN, CDR2 SYDVKM, per germline. Losses at the gene ends were 6 bases for V and 8 bases for J; bases not matched to a gene: 9. The CDR3 loop is CASRLTSGSWDEQFF. In DNA, the CDR3 is TGTGCCAGCAGGCTTACTAGCGGGAGTTGGGATGAGCAGTTCTTC.

DNA for the CDR3: TGTGCCAGCACCGAACTACGACTAGCAGGCACAGATACGCAGTATTTT. It yields the protein CASTELRLAGTDTQYF. The V and J genes are TRBV21-1 and TRBJ2-3; the table's D call TRBD2 went unverified against the DNA. TRBV21-1 counts as a pseudogene. The CDR3 has 16 amino acids.

This clone showed up just a few times. CDR3 sequence reads: CASVGPSMYNEQFF. Written as DNA, the CDR3 is TGTGCCAGCGTGGGGCCATCAATGTACAATGAGCAGTTCTTC. This chain connects TRBV2 to TRBJ2-1; D perhaps matches TRBD1 (5 bases). The CDR3 consists of 14 residues. Germline CDR1 and CDR2: SNHLY and FYNNEI. V was shortened by 8 bases and J by 4 bases, with 15 bases between the two germline ends.

V and J are TRBV27 and TRBJ2-1, with 15 bases fitting TRBD2. With 5 bases clipped from V and 13 bases from J, the junction kept 6 bases outside the gene matches. There are 14 residues in the CDR3. The V gene's germline CDR1 is MNHEY and CDR2 SMNVEV (reference sequence). The CDR3: CASSVGLAGGNQFF. The DNA of the CDR3 is TGTGCCAGCAGTGTCGGACTAGCGGGGGGGAATCAGTTCTTC.

The rearrangement uses TRBV7-2 and TRBJ1-2, with a weak D call TRBD1 (6 bases). V lost 1 base, J lost 2 bases, and 11 bases lay in between. From germline, CDR1 is SGHTA and CDR2 FQGNSA. This CDR3 region has 15 residues. The CDR3 DNA reads as TGTGCCAGCAGCTTAGAAGCCGGACAGAACTATGGCTACACCTTC. The encoded protein is CASSLEAGQNYGYTF.

The chain employs TRBV9 and TRBJ2-3, with TRBD2 matching 10 bases. With V trimmed by 0 bases and J by 5 bases, 6 bases remained unmatched. This CDR3 region has 16 residues. Germline CDR1 and CDR2: SGDLS and YYNGEE. The CDR3 sequence is CASSVAVSGGRDTQYF. For the CDR3, the DNA is TGTGCCAGCAGCGTAGCTGTTAGCGGGGGGCGAGATACGCAGTATTTT. Full variable domain (outside the CDR3, taken from reference TRBV9 and TRBJ2-3): DSGVTQTPKHLITATGQRVTLRCSPRSGDLSVYWYQQSLDQGLQFLIQYYNGEERAKGNILERFSAQQFPDLHSELNLSSLELGDSALYFCASSVAVSGGRDTQYFGPGTRLTVL.

This clone has a handful of counts. The chain recombines TRBV5-4 with TRBJ2-3, with TRBD1 matching over 8 bases. Trimming at V came to 5 bases and at J to 2 bases, leaving 10 bases not matched to a gene. The germline V gene encodes CDR1 SGHNT and CDR2 YYREEE (reference sequence). This CDR3 has 16 residues. The CDR3 DNA reads TGTGCCAGCAGTCTCAGGACAGGGTTCAACACAGATACGCAGTATTTT. Translated: CASSLRTGFNTDTQYF.

The rearrangement links TRBV28 to TRBJ1-2; 8 bases are a match to TRBD1. CDR1 and CDR2 from the germline V gene are MDHEN and SYDVKM. CDR3 length equals 15 residues. V lost 4 bases to trimming and J lost 1 base; unmatched junction nucleotides: 5. The CDR3: CASSSPRGRNYGYTF. As DNA, the CDR3 is TGTGCCAGCAGTTCCCCCAGGGGGCGTAACTATGGCTACACCTTC.

The chain recombines TRBV30 with TRBJ1-2; 7 bases line up with TRBD1. Germline values: CDR1 GTSNPN, CDR2 SVGIG (reference sequence). The CDR3 contains 14 residues. V shed 3 bases, J shed 3 bases, and the junction held 7 bases outside the gene matches. CDR3 DNA sequence: TGTGCCTGGAGGAACAGGGGACCCTACTATGGCTACACCTTC. Amino acid sequence: CAWRNRGPYYGYTF.

This clone was observed a handful of times. The rearrangement joins TRBV10-2 to TRBJ2-7, with 7 bases aligning to TRBD1. The germline V gene encodes CDR1 WSHSY and CDR2 SAAADI. This CDR3 region has 11 residues. Trimming took 9 bases from V and 2 from J; bases not matched to a gene: 1. DNA for the CDR3: TGCGCCAGTGGGACAGCCTACGAGCAGTACTTC. It encodes CASGTAYEQYF.

This clone was seen once. V and J are TRBV30 and TRBJ2-5; TRBD1 agrees at 9 bases. Germline CDR1 and CDR2: GTSNPN and SVGIG (reference sequence). V shed 2 bases and J 1 base; nucleotides not matched to a gene: 5. The CDR3 is made up of 15 amino acids. The CDR3 bases are TGTGCCTGGAGTAGGTTGACAGGGGGCCAAGAGACCCAGTACTTC. Amino acid sequence: CAWSRLTGGQETQYF.

The genes are TRBV5-1 and TRBJ1-2; D is perhaps TRBD1 (6 bases). This CDR3 region has 16 residues. Trimming pared 3 bases from V and 4 bases from J, leaving 19 bases between. Germline V lookup: CDR1 SGHRS, CDR2 YFSETQ. The CDR3 sequence: CASSSPGEGVRYGYTF. The CDR3, as DNA: TGCGCCAGCAGCTCCCCCGGAGAGGGGGTACGCTATGGCTACACCTTC. Drawing the rest from reference TRBV5-1 and TRBJ1-2, the complete variable domain is KAGVTQTPRYLIKTRGQQVTLSCSPISGHRSVSWYQQTPGQGLQFLFEYFSETQRNKGNFPGRFSGRQFSNSRSEMNVSTLELGDSALYLCASSSPGEGVRYGYTFGSGTRLTVV.

The chain employs TRBV27 and TRBJ2-7, with a possible D match to TRBD1 (6 bases). V was shortened by 6 bases and J by 2 bases, with 14 bases between the two germline ends. Germline-derived CDR1 and CDR2 are MNHEY and SMNVEV (reference sequence). The CDR3 contains 14 residues. As DNA, the CDR3 is TGTGCCAGCAGGGGGGCAGGAGTAACCTACGAGCAGTACTTC. Translated: CASRGAGVTYEQYF.

A few counts support this clone. This sequence joins TRBV2 and TRBJ2-1; 9 positions agree with TRBD2. V gave up 5 bases and J gave up 5 bases; unmatched junction bases: 22. Germline-derived CDR1 and CDR2 are SNHLY and FYNNEI. The CDR3 loop spans 20 amino acids. DNA for the CDR3: TGTGCCAGCAGTTTTCCCGCCTCCGGGACTAGCAGGGTTTGGGACAATGAGCAGTTCTTC. Protein sequence: CASSFPASGTSRVWDNEQFF.

V usage is TRBV15 and J usage is TRBJ2-3; D ambiguous. CDR3 length: 16 residues. Between the trimmed V and J ends, which lost 0 bases and 0 bases, there was a span of 10 bases. From germline, CDR1 is LNHNV and CDR2 YYDKDF (reference sequence). As DNA, the CDR3 is TGTGCCACCAGCAGAGATCGGGTTTTAAGCACAGATACGCAGTATTTT. It yields the protein CATSRDRVLSTDTQYF.

The V call is TRBV18, the J call TRBJ2-4; D perhaps matches TRBD1 (6 bases). The V gene's germline CDR1 is KGHSH and CDR2 LQKENI. Trimming cost V 0 bases and J 1 base, with 13 bases left between them. This CDR3 region has 17 residues. The CDR3 DNA follows: TGTGCCAGCTCACCACCGGAGGCAGGGGAGGCCAAAAACATTCAGTACTTC. It is translated as CASSPPEAGEAKNIQYF.

This chain joins TRBV30 and TRBJ1-5; 7 nucleotides agree with TRBD1. The CDR3 totals 12 residues. Germline lookup yields CDR1 GTSNPN and CDR2 SVGIG (reference sequence). V was pared by 4 bases and J by 5 bases, with 2 bases of the junction left unmatched. The chain's CDR3 is CAWNRGYQPQHF. DNA for the CDR3: TGTGCCTGGAACAGGGGATATCAGCCCCAGCATTTT.

This chain connects TRBV29-1 to TRBJ2-1, with 9 bases fitting TRBD1. V trimming: 4 bases; J trimming: 3 bases; junction bases outside the gene matches: 7. Per the germline V gene, CDR1 is SQVTM and CDR2 is ANQGSEA. There are 15 residues in the CDR3. The DNA for the CDR3 is TGCAGCGTTGGAAGGACAGGGGCGGGCTACAATGAGCAGTTCTTC. Protein: CSVGRTGAGYNEQFF.

The chain couples TRBV6-6 to TRBJ2-7; no clear D gene. Germline V gene data show CDR1 as MNHNY and CDR2 as SVGAGI (reference sequence). V lost 2 bases and J 5 bases, leaving 7 bases between the germline ends. The CDR3 has 12 amino acids. CDR3 nucleotides: TGTGCCAGCAGTTACAGCCGGGACGAGCAGTACTTC. Its protein is CASSYSRDEQYF.